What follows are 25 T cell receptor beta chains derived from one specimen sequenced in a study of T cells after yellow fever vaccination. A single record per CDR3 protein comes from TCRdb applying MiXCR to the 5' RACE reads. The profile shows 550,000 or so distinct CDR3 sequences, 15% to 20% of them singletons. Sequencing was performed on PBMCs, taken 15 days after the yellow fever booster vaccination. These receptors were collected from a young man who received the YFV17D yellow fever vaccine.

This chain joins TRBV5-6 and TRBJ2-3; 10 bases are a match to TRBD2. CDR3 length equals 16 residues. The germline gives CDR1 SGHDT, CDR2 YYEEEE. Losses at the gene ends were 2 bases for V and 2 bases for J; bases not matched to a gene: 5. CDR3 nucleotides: TGTGCCAGCAGCTTCCGGACTAGCGGCTACACAGATACGCAGTATTTT. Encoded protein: CASSFRTSGYTDTQYF.

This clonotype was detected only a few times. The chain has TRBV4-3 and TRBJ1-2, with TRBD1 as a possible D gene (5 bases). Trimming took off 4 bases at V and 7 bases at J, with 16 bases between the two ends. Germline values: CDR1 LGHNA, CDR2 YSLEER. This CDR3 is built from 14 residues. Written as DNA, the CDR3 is TGCGCCAGCAGCCCTGAAAGGGGACCTACTGGCTACACCTTC. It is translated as CASSPERGPTGYTF.

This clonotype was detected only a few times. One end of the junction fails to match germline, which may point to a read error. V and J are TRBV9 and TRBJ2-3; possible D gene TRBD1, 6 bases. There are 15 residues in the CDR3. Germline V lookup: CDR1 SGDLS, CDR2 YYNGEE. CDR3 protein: CASSGPGHSTDTQYF. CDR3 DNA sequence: TGTGCCAGCAGCGGACCGGGACATAGCACGGATACGCAGTATTTT.

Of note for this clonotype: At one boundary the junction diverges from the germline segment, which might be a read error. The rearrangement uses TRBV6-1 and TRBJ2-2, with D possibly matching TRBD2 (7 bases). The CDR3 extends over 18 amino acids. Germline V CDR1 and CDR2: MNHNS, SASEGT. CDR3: CASSPSSLGRGNPGELFF. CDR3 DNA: TGTGCCAGCAGTCCCTCTTCACTGGGGAGGGGGAACCCCGGGGAGCTGTTTTTT.

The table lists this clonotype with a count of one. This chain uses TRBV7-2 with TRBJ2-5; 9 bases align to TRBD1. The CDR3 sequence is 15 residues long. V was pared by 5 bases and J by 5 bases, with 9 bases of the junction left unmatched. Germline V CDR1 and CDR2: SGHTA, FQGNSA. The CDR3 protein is CASSQPGQGLETQYF. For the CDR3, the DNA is TGTGCCAGCAGCCAACCGGGACAGGGTCTGGAGACCCAGTACTTC.

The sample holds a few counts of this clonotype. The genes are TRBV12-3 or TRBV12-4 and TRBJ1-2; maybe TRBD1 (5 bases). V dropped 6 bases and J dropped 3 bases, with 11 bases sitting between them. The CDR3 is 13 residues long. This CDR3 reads CASRKQEDYGYTF. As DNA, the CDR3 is TGTGCCAGCAGAAAACAGGAAGACTATGGCTACACCTTC.

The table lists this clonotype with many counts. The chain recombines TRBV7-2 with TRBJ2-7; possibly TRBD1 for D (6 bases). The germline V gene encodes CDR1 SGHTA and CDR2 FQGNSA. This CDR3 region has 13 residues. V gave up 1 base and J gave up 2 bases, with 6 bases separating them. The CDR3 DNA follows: TGTGCCAGCAGCTTAGGGACAGCCTACGAGCAGTACTTC. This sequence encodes CASSLGTAYEQYF.

CDR3 loop: CSVPRGVTDTQYF. Written as DNA, the CDR3 is TGCAGCGTCCCCAGGGGGGTCACAGATACGCAGTATTTT. The V and J genes are TRBV29-1 and TRBJ2-3; D is possibly TRBD1 (7 bases). The CDR3 has 13 residues. Trimming took 6 bases from V and 2 from J, leaving 12 bases between them. Looked up from germline, CDR1 is SQVTM and CDR2 is ANQGSEA.

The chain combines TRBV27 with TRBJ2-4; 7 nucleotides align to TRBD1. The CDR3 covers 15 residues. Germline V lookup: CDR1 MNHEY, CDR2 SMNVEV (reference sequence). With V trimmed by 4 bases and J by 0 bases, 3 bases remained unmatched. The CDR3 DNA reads TGTGCCAGCAGTTCACAGGGGCTAGCCAAAAACATTCAGTACTTC. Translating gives CASSSQGLAKNIQYF.

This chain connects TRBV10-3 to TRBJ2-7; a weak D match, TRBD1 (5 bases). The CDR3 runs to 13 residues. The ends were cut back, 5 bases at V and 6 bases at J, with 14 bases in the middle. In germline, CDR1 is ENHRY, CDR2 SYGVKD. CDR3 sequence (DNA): TGTGCCATCAGTCCGGACATCTCGGGCGAGCAGTACTTC. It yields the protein CAISPDISGEQYF.

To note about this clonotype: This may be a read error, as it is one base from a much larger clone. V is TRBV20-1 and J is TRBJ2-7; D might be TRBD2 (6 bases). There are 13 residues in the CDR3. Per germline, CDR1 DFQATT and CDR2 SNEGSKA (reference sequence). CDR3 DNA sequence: TGCGTTCTAGGGAGGAGGAGCTCCTACGAGCAGTACTTC. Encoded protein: CVLGRRSSYEQYF.

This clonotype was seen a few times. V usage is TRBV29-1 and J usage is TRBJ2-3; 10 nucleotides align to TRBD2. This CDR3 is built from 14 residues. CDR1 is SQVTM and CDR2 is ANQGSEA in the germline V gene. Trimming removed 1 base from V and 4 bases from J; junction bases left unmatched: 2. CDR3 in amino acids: CSVEVAGGSDTQYF. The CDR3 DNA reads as TGCAGCGTTGAAGTAGCGGGAGGCTCAGATACGCAGTATTTT.

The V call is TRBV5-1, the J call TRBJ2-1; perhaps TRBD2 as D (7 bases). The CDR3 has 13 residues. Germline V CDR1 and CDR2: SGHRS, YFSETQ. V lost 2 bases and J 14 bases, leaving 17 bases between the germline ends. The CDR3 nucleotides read TGCGCCAGCAGCTTCGAGGGGGGGGACTTGGAGTTCTTC. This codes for CASSFEGGDLEFF.

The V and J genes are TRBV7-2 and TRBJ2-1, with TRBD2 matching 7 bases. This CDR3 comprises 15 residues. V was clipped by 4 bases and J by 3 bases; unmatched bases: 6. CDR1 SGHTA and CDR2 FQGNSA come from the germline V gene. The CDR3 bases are TGTGCCAGCAGCTCGGCGGGAGTGTACTACAATGAGCAGTTCTTC. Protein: CASSSAGVYYNEQFF.

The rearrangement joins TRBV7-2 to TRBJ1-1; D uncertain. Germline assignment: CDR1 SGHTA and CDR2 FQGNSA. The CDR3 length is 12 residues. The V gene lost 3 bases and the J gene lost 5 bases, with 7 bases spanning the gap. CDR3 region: CASSFHGTEAFF. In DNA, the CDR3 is TGTGCCAGCAGCTTCCATGGAACTGAAGCTTTCTTT. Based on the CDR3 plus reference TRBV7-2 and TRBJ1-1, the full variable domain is GAGVSQSPSNKVTEKGKDVELRCDPISGHTALYWYRQSLGQGLEFLIYFQGNSAPDKSGLPSDRFSAERTGGSVSTLTIQRTQQEDSAVYLCASSFHGTEAFFGQGTRLTVV.

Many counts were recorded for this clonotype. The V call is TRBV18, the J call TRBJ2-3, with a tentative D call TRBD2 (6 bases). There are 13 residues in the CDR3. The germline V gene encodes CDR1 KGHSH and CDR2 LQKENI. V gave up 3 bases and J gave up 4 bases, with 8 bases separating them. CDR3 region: CASSPVAADTQYF. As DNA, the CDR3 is TGTGCCAGCTCACCCGTAGCGGCAGATACGCAGTATTTT.

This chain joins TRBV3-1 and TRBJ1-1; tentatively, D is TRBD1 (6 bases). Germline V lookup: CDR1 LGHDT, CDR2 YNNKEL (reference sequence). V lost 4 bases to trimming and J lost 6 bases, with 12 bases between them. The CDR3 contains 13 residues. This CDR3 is CASSLKGVPEAFF. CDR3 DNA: TGTGCCAGCAGCCTGAAGGGGGTACCTGAAGCTTTCTTT. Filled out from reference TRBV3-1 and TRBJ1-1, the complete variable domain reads DTAVSQTPKYLVTQMGNDKSIKCEQNLGHDTMYWYKQDSKKFLKIMFSYNNKELIINETVPNRFSPKSPDKAHLNLHINSLELGDSAVYFCASSLKGVPEAFFGQGTRLTVV.

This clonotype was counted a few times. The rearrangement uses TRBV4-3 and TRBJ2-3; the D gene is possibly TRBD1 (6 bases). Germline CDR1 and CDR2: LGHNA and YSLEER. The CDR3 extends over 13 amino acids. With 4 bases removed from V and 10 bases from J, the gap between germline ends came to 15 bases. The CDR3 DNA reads TGCGCCAGCAGCCGCGGACAGCTCCTCCCGCAGTATTTT. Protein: CASSRGQLLPQYF.

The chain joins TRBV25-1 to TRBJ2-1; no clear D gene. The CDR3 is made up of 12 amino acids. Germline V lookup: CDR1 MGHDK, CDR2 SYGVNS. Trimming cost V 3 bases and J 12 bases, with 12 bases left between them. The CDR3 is CASSEGRIRQFF. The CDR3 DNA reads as TGTGCCAGCAGTGAGGGTAGAATCCGGCAGTTCTTC.

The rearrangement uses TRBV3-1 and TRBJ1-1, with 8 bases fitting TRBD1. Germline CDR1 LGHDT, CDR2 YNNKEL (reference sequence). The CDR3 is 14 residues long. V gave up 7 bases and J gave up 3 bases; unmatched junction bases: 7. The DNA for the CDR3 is TGTGCCAGCACTGACAGGGGAGGGGACACTGAAGCTTTCTTT. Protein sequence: CASTDRGGDTEAFF.

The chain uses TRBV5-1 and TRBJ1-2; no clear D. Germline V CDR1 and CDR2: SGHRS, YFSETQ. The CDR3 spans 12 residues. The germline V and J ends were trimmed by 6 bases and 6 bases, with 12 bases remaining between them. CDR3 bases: TGCGCCAGCAACGGGGAGGTTGATGGCTACACCTTC. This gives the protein CASNGEVDGYTF.

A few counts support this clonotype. CDR3 in amino acids: CASSLDSVPNEQFF. The CDR3 DNA reads as TGTGCCAGCAGTTTAGATAGCGTCCCCAATGAGCAGTTCTTC. The chain is built from TRBV27 and TRBJ2-1, with a weak D call TRBD2 (5 bases). The V end was cut by 2 bases, the J end by 6 bases, with 11 bases between. Germline lookup yields CDR1 MNHEY and CDR2 SMNVEV (reference sequence). The CDR3 contains 14 residues.

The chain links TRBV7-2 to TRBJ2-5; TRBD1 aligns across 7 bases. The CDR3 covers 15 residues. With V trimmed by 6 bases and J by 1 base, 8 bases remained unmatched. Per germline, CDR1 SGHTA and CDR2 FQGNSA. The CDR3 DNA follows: TGTGCCAGCAGAGACAGGGATGAGGTCCAAGAGACCCAGTACTTC. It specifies CASRDRDEVQETQYF.

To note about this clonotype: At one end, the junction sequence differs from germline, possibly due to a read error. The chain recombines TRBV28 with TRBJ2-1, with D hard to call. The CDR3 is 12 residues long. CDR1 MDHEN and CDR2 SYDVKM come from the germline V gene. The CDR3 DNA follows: TGCCTCGTCCTGAGCTCCTACAATGAGCAGTTCTTC. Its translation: CLVLSSYNEQFF. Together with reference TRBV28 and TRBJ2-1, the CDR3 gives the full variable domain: DVKVTQSSRYLVKRTGEKVFLECVQDMDHENMFWYRQDPGLGLRLIYFSYDVKMKEKGDIPEGYSVSREKKERFSLILESASTNQTSMYLCLVLSSYNEQFFGPGTRLTVL.

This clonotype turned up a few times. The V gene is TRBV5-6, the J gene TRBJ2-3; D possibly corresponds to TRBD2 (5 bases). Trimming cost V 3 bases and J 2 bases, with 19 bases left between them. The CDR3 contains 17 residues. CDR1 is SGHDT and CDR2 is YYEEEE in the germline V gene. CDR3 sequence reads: CASSSTWTGSNTDTQYF. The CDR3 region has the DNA TGTGCCAGCAGCTCCACATGGACGGGGTCCAACACAGATACGCAGTATTTT.